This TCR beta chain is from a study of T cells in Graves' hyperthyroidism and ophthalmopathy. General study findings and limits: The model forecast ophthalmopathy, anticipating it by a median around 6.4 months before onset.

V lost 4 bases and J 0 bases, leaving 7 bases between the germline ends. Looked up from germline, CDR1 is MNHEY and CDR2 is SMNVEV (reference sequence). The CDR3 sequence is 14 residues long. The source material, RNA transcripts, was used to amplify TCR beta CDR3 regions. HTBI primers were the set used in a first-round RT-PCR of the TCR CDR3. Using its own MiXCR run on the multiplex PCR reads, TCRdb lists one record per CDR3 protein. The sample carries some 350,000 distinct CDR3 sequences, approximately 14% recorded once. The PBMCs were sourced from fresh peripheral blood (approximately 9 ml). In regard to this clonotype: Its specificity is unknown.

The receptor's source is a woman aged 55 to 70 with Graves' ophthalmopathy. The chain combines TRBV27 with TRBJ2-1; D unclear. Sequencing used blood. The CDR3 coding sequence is TGTGCCAGCAGTTCGTTTGGCTCCTACAATGAGCAGTTCTTC. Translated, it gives CASSSFGSYNEQFF.